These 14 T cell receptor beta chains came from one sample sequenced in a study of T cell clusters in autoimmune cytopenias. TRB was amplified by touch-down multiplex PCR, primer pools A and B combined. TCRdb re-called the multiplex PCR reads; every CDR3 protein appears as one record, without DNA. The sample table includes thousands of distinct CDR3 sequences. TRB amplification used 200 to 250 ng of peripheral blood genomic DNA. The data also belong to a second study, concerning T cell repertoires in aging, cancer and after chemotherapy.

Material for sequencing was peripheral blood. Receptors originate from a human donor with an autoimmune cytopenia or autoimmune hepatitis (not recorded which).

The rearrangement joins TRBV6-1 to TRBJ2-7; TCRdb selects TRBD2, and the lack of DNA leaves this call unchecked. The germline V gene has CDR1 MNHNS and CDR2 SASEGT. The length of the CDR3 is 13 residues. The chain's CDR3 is CASSERGRAEQYF.

The CDR3 sequence: CASSIGRTEAFF. V and J are TRBV19 and TRBJ1-1. Germline CDR1 is LNHDA and CDR2 is SQIVND (reference sequence). The CDR3 spans 12 residues.

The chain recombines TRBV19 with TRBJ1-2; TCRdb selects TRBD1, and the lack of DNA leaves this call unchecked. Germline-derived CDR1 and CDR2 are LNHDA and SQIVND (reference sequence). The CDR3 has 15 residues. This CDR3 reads CASTKRSDRNYGYTF.

This CDR3 is CASSSRASDEQYF. The chain combines TRBV13 with TRBJ2-7; TCRdb selects TRBD2, and the lack of DNA leaves this call unchecked. The CDR3 has 13 amino acids. From germline, CDR1 is PRHDT and CDR2 FYEKMQ (reference sequence).

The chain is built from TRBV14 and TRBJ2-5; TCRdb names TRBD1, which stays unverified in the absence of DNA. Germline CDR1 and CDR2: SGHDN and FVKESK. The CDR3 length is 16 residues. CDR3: CASSPGTRTGRETQYF.

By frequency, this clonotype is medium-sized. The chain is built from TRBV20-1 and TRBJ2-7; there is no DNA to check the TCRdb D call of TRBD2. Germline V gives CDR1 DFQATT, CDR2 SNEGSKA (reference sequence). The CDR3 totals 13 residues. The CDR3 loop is CSAGTSATYEQYF.

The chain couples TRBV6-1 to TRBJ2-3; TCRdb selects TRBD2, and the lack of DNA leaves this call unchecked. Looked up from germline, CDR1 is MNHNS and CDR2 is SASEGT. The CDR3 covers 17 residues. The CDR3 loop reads CASSISGLAGGGDTQYF.

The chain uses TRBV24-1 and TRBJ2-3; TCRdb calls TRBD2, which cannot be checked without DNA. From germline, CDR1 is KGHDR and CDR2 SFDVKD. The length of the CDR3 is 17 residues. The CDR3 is CATSDGGGAYGTDTQYF.

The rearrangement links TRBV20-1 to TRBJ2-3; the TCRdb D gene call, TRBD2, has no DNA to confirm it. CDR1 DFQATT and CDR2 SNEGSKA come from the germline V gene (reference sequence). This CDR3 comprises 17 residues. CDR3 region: CSARDPASGSLTDTQYF.

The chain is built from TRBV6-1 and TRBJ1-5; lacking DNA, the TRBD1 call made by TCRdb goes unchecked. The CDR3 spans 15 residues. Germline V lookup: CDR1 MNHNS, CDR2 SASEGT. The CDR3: CASSEVGGSNQPQHF.

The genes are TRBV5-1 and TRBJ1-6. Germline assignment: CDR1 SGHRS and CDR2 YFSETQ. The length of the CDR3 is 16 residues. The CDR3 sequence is CASSLVGGSYNSPLHF.

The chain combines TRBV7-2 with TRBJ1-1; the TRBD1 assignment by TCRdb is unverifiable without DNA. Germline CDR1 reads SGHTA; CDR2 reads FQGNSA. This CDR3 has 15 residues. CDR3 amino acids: CASSWKDGMFTEAFF.

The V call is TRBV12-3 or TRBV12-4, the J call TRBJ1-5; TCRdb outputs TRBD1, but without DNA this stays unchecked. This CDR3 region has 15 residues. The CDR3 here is CASSLARGGAQPQHF.

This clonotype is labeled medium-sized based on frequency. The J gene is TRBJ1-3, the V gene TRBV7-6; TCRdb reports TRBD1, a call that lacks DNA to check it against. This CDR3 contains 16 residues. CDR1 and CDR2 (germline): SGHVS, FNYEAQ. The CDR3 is CASSSTGTGLGNTIYF.